What follows describes a single TCR beta chain. Trimming took 4 bases from V and 4 from J; bases not matched to a gene: 7. The germline V gene encodes CDR1 SGDLS and CDR2 YYNGEE. The CDR3 runs 14 residues. The entry originates in a study of blood T cell repertoires in COVID-19. Study as a whole: Donors in the United States, Italy and Spain gave samples during acute or convalescent COVID-19. Sample material is recorded as cDNA or gDNA derived from T cells, B-cell-depleted T cells, or PBMCs.

As originally analysed: How many nucleated cells were present was estimated from reference gene primer amplification. Method: immunoSEQ multiplex PCR; TCRdb's copy keeps in-frame clones and lacks some. D and trimming were read from the DNA, whereas the V and J calls and clone size are those reported in that table. The sample shows approximately 150,000 clones, approximately 88% of them seen only once. This rearrangement joins TRBV9 to TRBJ1-1; the match to TRBD1 covers 7 bases. This clonotype was obtained from a woman in her forties or fifties with acute or convalescent COVID-19. Specimen: peripheral blood. DNA for the CDR3: TGTGCCAGCAGCCGGTTACAGGGGAGCACTGAAGCTTTCTTT. Its protein product is CASSRLQGSTEAFF.